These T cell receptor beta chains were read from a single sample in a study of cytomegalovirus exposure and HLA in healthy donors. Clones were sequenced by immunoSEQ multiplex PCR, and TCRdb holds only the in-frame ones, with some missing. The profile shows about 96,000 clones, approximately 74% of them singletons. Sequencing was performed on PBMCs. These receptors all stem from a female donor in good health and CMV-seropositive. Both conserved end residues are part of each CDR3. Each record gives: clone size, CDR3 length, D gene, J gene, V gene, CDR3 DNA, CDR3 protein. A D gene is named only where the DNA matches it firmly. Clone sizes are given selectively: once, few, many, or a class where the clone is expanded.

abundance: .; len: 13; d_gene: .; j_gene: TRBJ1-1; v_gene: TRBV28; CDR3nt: TGTGCCAGCAGTTTGTCCAGGGGAGAAGGAGCTTTCTTT; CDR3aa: CASSLSRGEGAFF
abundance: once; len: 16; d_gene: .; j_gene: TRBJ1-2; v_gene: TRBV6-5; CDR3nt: TGTGCCAGCAGTTACCGACCCCAGGGGTTCGCCTATGGCTACACCTTC; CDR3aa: CASSYRPQGFAYGYTF
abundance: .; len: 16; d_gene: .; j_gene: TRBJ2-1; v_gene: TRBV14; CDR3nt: TGTGCCAGCAGCCAAGATCTCGGACAAGTCTACAATGAGCAGTTCTTC; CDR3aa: CASSQDLGQVYNEQFF
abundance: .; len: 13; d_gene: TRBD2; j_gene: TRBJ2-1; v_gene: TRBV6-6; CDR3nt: TGTGCCAGCAGTCCCGGGACTACCATGTGGCAGTTCTTC; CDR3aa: CASSPGTTMWQFF
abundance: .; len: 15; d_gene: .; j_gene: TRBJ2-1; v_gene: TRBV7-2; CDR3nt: TGTGCCAGCAGCTTCGCTAGTCCCTTTGAGGATGAGCAGTTCTTC; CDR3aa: CASSFASPFEDEQFF
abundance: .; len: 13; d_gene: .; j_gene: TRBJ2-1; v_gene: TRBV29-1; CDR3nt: TGCAGCGTTGGGTGGGGCAGTTACAATGAGCAGTTCTTC; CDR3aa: CSVGWGSYNEQFF
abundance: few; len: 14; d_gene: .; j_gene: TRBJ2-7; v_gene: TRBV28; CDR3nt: TGTGCCAGCAGTTTCTTGCAGGGGCGGATCGAGCAGTACTTC; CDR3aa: CASSFLQGRIEQYF
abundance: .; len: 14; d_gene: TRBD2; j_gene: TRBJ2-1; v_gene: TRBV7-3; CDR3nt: TGTGCCAGCAGCTTAGGGACTAGCTTGAGTGAGCAGTTCTTC; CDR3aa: CASSLGTSLSEQFF
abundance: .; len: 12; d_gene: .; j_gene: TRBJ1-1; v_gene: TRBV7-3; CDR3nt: TGTGCCAGCAGCTTACCGGAGGGCGAAGCTTTCTTT; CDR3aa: CASSLPEGEAFF
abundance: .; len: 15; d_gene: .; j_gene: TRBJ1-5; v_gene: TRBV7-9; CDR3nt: TGTGCCAGCAGCTCCCAGACAGGTTCAAATCAGCCCCAGCATTTT; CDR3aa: CASSSQTGSNQPQHF
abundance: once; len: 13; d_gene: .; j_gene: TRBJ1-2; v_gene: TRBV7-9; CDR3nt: TGTGCCAGCAGCACCCCAGGGGTCAATGGCTACACCTTC; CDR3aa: CASSTPGVNGYTF
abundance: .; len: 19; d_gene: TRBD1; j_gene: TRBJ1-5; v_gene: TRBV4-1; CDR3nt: TGCGCCAGCAGCCAACCCCGGGACAGGGAGCCTTATAGCAATCAGCCCCAGCATTTT; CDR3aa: CASSQPRDREPYSNQPQHF
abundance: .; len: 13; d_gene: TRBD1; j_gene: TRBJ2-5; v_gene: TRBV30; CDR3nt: TGTGCCTCCGGCAAACAGGGGCGGGAGACCCAGTACTTC; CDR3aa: CASGKQGRETQYF
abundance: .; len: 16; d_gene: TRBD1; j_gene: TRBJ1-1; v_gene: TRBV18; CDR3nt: TGTGCCAGCTCACTTGGTGGGACAGGGGTGAACACTGAAGCTTTCTTT; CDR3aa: CASSLGGTGVNTEAFF
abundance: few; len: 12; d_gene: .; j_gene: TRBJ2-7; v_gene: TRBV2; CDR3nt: TGTGCCAGCAGAGGGGGGGCCTACGAGCAGTACTTC; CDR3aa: CASRGGAYEQYF
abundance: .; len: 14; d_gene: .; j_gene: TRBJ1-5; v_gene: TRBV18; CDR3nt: TGTGCCAGCTCACTACAGGTCCAGCCGAGCCCCCAGCATTTT; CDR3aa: CASSLQVQPSPQHF
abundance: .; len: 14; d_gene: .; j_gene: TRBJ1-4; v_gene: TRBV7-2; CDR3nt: TGTGCCAGCAGCCTCGACAGGTATAATGAAAAACTGTTTTTT; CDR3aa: CASSLDRYNEKLFF
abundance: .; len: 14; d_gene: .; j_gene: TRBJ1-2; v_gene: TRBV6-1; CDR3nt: TGTGCCAGCAGTGAATTAGCGGGGGCGGGTGGCTACACCTTC; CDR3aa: CASSELAGAGGYTF
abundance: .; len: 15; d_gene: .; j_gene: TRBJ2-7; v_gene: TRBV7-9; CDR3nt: TGTGCCAGCAGCCCCCCGACAGGCCTTACCTACGAGCAGTACTTC; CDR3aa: CASSPPTGLTYEQYF
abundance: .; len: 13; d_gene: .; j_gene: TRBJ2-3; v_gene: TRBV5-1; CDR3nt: TGCGCCAGCAGCCTCCGGGACACGGATACGCAGTATTTT; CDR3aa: CASSLRDTDTQYF
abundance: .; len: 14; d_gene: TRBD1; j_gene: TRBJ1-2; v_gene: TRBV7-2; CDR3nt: TGTGCCAGCAGCCGGACAGGGGATAACTATGGCTACACCTTC; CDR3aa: CASSRTGDNYGYTF
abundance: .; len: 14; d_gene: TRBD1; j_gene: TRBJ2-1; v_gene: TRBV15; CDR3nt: TGTGCCACCAGCTTGGACAGGGAAAGCAATGAGCAGTTCTTC; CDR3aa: CATSLDRESNEQFF
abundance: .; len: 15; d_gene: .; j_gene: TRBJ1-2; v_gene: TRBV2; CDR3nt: TGTGCCAGCAGTGCCATCGGGGGGGGAGACTATGGCTACACCTTC; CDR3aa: CASSAIGGGDYGYTF
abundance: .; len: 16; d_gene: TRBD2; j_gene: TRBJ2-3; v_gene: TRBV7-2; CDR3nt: TGTGCCAGCAGCTTAGGGGCGGGAGGGCCGTCAGATACGCAGTATTTT; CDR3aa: CASSLGAGGPSDTQYF
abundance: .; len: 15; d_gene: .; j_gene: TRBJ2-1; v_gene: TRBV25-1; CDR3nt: TGTGCCAGCAGTGAAGGAGGGGGCGCTTACAATGAGCAGTTCTTC; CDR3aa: CASSEGGGAYNEQFF
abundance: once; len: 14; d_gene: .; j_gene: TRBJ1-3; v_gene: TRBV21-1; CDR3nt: TGTGCCAGCAGCCTACAGGGGACTGGAAACACCATATATTTT; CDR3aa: CASSLQGTGNTIYF
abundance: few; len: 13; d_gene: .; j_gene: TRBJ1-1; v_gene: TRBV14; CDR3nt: TGTGCCAGCAGCCAAACAGGGTCGGTTGAAGCTTTCTTT; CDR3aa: CASSQTGSVEAFF
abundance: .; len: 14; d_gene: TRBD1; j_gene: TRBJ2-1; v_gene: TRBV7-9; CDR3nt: TGTGCCAGCAGTCGACGGACAGGGGGCGATGAGCAGTTCTTC; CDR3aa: CASSRRTGGDEQFF
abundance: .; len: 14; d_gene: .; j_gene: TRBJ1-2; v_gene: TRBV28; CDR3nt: TGTGCCAGCAGTCTTCTAGGGGCAAACTATGGCTACACCTTC; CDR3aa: CASSLLGANYGYTF
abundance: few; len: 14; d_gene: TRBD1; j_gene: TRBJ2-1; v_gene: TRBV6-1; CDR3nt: TGTGCCAGCAGTGTCGACAGGGGAGACAATGAGCAGTTCTTC; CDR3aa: CASSVDRGDNEQFF
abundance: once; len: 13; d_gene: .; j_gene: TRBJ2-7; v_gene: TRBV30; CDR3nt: TGTGCCTGGAGTGGAAGCCGTTCCTACGAGCAGTACTTC; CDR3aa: CAWSGSRSYEQYF
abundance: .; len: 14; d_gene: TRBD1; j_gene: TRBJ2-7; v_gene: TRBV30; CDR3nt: TGTGCCTGGAGTGTACTGGACAGGGGGGGTGAGCAGTACTTC; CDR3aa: CAWSVLDRGGEQYF
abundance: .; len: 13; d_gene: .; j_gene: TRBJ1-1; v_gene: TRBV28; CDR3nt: TGTGCCAGCAGTTGGGACACACACACTGAAGCTTTCTTT; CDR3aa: CASSWDTHTEAFF
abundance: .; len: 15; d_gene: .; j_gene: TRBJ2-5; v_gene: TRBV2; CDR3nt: TGTGCCAGCAGTGATCGTCGGGGAGCCCAAGAGACCCAGTACTTC; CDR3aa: CASSDRRGAQETQYF
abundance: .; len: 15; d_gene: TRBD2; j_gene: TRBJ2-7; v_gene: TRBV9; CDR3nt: TGTGCCAGCAGCCCTCGGGGGGAAAGCTCCTACGAGCAGTACTTC; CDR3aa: CASSPRGESSYEQYF
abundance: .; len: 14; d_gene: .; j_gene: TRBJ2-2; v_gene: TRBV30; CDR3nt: TGTGCCTGGACGCGGCTCGCGAACACCGGGGAGCTGTTTTTT; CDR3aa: CAWTRLANTGELFF
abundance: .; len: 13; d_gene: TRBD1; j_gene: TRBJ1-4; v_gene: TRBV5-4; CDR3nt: TGTGCCAGCAGCCTACAGGGGAATGAAAAACTGTTTTTT; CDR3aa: CASSLQGNEKLFF
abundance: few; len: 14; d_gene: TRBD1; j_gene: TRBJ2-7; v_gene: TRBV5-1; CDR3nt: TGCGCCAGCAGCACCCGACAGGGGGCCGGTGAGCAGTACTTC; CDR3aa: CASSTRQGAGEQYF
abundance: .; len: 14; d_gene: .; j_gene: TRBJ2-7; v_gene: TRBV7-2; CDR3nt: TGTGCCAGCAGCTCCAGGGTTATCAGTTACGAGCAGTACTTC; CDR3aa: CASSSRVISYEQYF
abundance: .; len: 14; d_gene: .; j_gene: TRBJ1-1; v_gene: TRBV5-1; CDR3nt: TGCGCCAGCAGCTTTGGGGCCATGAACACTGAAGCTTTCTTT; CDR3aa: CASSFGAMNTEAFF
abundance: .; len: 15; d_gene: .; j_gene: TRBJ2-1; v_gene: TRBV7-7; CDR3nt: TGTGCTAGCAGCCCAGGGGGAGGTGGTTACAATGAGCAGTTCTTC; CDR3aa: CASSPGGGGYNEQFF
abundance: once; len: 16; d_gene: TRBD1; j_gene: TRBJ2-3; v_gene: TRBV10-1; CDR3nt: TGCGCCAGCAGCAAAGGACAGGGTCGGGGCACAGATACGCAGTATTTT; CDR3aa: CASSKGQGRGTDTQYF
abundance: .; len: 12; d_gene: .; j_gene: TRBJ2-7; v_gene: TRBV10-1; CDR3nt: TGCGCCAGCAGTGACCCAGGAGGACTGCCAAACTTC; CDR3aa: CASSDPGGLPNF
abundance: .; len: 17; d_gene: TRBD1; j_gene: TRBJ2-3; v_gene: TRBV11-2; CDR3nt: TGTGCCAGCAGCGCGACAGGGGGCTATTCGAGCACAGATACGCAGTATTTT; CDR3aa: CASSATGGYSSTDTQYF
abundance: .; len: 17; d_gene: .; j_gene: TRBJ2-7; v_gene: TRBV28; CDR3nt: TGTGCCAGCACCACCCGGGGGAATCTACTCCCTTCCTACGAGCAGTACTTC; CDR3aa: CASTTRGNLLPSYEQYF
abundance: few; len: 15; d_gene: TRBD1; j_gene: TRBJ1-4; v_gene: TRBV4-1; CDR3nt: TGCGCCAGCAGCCAAGTGGGGACAGGTAATGAAAAACTGTTTTTT; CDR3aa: CASSQVGTGNEKLFF
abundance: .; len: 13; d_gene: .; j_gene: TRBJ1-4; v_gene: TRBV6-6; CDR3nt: TGTGCCAGCAGTTACAAGGGAGATGAAAAACTGTTTTTT; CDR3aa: CASSYKGDEKLFF
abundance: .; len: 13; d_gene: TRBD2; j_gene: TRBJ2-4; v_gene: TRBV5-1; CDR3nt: TGCGCCAGCAGCCGAAGGGAGGGAAACATTCAGTACTTC; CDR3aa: CASSRREGNIQYF
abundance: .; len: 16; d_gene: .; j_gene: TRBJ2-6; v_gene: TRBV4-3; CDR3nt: TGCGCCAGCAGCCAAGATGGAGGGGCTGGGGCCAACGTCCTGACTTTC; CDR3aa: CASSQDGGAGANVLTF
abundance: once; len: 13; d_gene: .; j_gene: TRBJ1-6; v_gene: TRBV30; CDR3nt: TGTGCCTGGACGAGACAGGTCAATTCACCCCTCCACTTT; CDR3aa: CAWTRQVNSPLHF
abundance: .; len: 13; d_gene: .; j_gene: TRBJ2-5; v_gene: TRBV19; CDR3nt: TGTGCCAGTAGTATTTCAGGGGTCGGGACCCAGTACTTC; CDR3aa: CASSISGVGTQYF
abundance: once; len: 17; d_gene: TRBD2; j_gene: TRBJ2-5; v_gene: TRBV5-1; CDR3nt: TGCGCCAGCAGTGCGGGGGGGCCGGGAGGCCTCCAAGAGACCCAGTACTTC; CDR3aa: CASSAGGPGGLQETQYF